This T cell receptor beta chain was retrieved from a study of blood T cells in healthy people across ages (dated by TCRdb to 2014 to 2015). As for the study more broadly: In model experiments, template switching captured about one uniquely barcoded TCR beta cDNA molecule for every two T cells. To track age-related changes in TCR beta repertoire diversity, the study relied on deep sequencing normalized with unique cDNA molecular identifiers. The donors were divided into four age groups: young (average around 15 years), middle-aged (about 40), aged (about 61) and long-lived (approximately 74). Using the same blood draw, the study looked at two additional independent replicas of 1 million unique cDNA reads for two donors, one aged 18 to 30 and the other aged 80 or older.

The paper as a whole reports these results and caveats: As age increased, observed TCR beta diversity per million T cells dropped in a roughly linear way, and a significant reduction was already evident by age roughly 36. Conclusive comparison of naive and antigen-experienced compartments was prevented by the profiling of bulk unsorted PBMCs. The CMV infection status of donors was not known, potentially confounding age-related changes in expanded clonotypes. Total diversity estimates from one million sequenced T cells were considered lower bounds and underestimates. Compared with the aged group, more naive CD4+ T cells, fewer expanded clones and increased TCR diversity were shown by the long-lived group, suggesting age selection. There was a strong correlation between observed TCR beta diversity and the percentage of naive T cells measured by flow cytometry.

Library preparation was by 5' RACE. The run used an Illumina HiSeq 2500. The second PCR ran for about 6 to 12 cycles and used a J-beta primer mix along with a sample-barcoded 5' primer. A template-switch 5' adaptor carrying 12 random nucleotides introduced a unique molecular identifier onto each TCR beta cDNA molecule. Each sample yielded at least 3 million CDR3-containing paired-end reads. First-strand cDNA synthesis was performed from all RNA using the Mint cDNA synthesis kit, with priming by a TRBC-specific oligonucleotide. Following uracil-DNA glycosylase treatment, a first 18-cycle PCR with universal primers M1SS and BC2_uni_R was performed on all cDNA. The study's processing was this. Each sample was normalized by randomly selecting 1 million high-quality reads, each carrying a distinct molecular identifier. Instead of being binned into consensus sequences, reads that shared molecular identifiers were thrown out. CDR3 identification, clonotype clustering and error correction used MiTCR with a Q25 quality threshold and the strictest error-elimination algorithm. Lower-bound total TCR beta diversity was estimated with a nonparametric unseen species model using Euler transformation. Starting from the raw public reads, TCRdb applied fastp trimming at Q25, assembled clones with MiXCR and retained in-frame beta chains. Each CDR3 protein appears once, grouped with its most common genes and DNA. V and J calls and clone size were set by TCRdb, not the authors. Recorded for this sample are more than 750,000 distinct CDR3 sequences; roughly 29% of them occurred a single time. The ten biggest clones cover around 9.6% of the sample.

With regard to this clonotype: Its cognate antigen has yet to be identified. Base qualities are not recorded, but no much larger clone differs from it by a single base.

Donors were 35 to 40 systemically healthy Caucasian individuals from Russia aged roughly 6 to 90 years. Ten milliliters of peripheral blood were drawn from each donor into EDTA-treated Vacutainer tubes. Ficoll-Paque density-gradient centrifugation was used to isolate PBMCs, with at least 6.5 million obtained per sample. Total RNA was extracted from PBMCs with Trizol reagent, with at least 6 micrograms obtained per sample. For every donor, an aliquot of PBMCs went through flow cytometry to measure the percentages of naive CD45RAhigh/CD27high T cells. These same records also appear under a second study, on T cells of mothers and their children. Looking at the second paper: Donors were nine systemically healthy Caucasian individuals: three mothers and their six children. cDNA synthesis used all of the extracted RNA, with roughly 1.5 ug of RNA in each 15 ul reaction. In the second PCR, the M1S primer added sample barcodes and 2-4 random nucleotides. Over 8 million TCR beta CDR3 reads came from each mother, compared with a few million reads from each child. TCR recombination output is similarly shaped by thymic selection in related and unrelated pairs, with a minor effect exerted by inherited differences. Normalized repertoire overlap in related mother-child pairs was always slightly higher than in unrelated mother-child pairs, but the difference was never significant. With a sensitivity of approximately 100 clones per million clonotypes, no persistent microchimeric T cell clones were detected. In the study, deep NGS was used to compare the TCR beta repertoires of mothers and children, and features distinguishing related mother-child pairs from unrelated individuals were sought. On average, the children were approximately 11 +/- 4 years old, while the mothers were about 40 +/- 4 years old. After adapter ligation was performed with NEBNext reagents, the libraries were sequenced on an Illumina HiSeq 2000 with 100+100 nt paired-end reads. Mother and child libraries were prepared a month apart and sequenced in separate runs to prevent cross-contamination. Each donor had between about 450,000 and 2,100,000 distinct TCR beta clonotypes identified. Naive TCR beta clonotypes were estimated from low-frequency clonotypes matched to each donor's FACS-determined naive share, without sorting.

Source material: blood. The sequence came from a woman aged 40 to 49 in good health.

The CDR3 corresponds to CASSEYSGGGYEQYF. DNA sequence: TGTGCCAGCAGTGAATATAGCGGGGGCGGCTACGAGCAGTACTTC. The chain is assembled from TRBV25-1 and TRBJ2-7; 9 central bases correspond to TRBD2. The CDR3 measures 15 amino acids from cysteine to phenylalanine. Solely the CDR3 DNA is kept, with 45 bases framed from the first base. Germline trimming: 0 bases from V, 3 bases from J; junction bases outside gene matches: 3. Per the germline V gene, MGHDK is the CDR1 and SYGVNS is the CDR2.